The clone carrying this T cell receptor (beta chain) was seen only once. Antigen specificity is unknown. The sample originates from a study of shared clonotypes between healthy human individuals. Over several immunoSEQ plates, each subset's genomic DNA was distributed in even portions. The table came from immunoSEQ multiplex PCR; TCRdb's copy has only in-frame clones and leaves some out. Of 1.4 million or so clones listed, about 98.5% are singletons. Overall study results and limits: Among the subsets, naive ones generally showed larger estimated richness than memory ones. All-four-donor shared clonotypes had higher generation probabilities than non-shared clonotypes did.

The authors divided CD4+ cells into CD45RA+ naive and CD45RA-negative memory subsets. The CDR3 contains 14 residues. Germline V gene data show CDR1 as SGHKS and CDR2 as YYEKEE (reference sequence). Trimming took 3 bases from V and 4 from J; bases not matched to a gene: 4. This chain connects TRBV5-5 to TRBJ1-1; TRBD1 agrees at 9 bases. The material sequenced was naive CD4+ T cells sorted from blood. Subset described: CD45RA+ positively selected. This receptor was obtained from a man younger than 45 in good health. In nucleotides, the CDR3 is TGTGCCAGCAGCTCACAGGGGGCGAGCACTGAAGCTTTCTTT. Translation gives CASSSQGASTEAFF. Together with reference TRBV5-5 and TRBJ1-1, the CDR3 gives the full variable domain: DAGVTQSPTHLIKTRGQQVTLRCSPISGHKSVSWYQQVLGQGPQFIFQYYEKEERGRGNFPDRFSARQFPNYSSELNVNALLLGDSALYLCASSSQGASTEAFFGQGTRLTVV.